Listed below are T cell receptor beta chains from one sample, sequenced in a study of Tregs in tolerant kidney transplant recipients. Using immunoSEQ multiplex PCR, the repertoire was profiled, and TCRdb retains in-frame clones only, with some absent. This table has around 70,000 clones, 92% appearing once. Sequenced material: CD8+ T cells from blood, taken before the transplant. Source of these receptors: a human donor who received a combined kidney and bone marrow transplant. CDR3s include the opening cysteine and the closing phenylalanine or tryptophan. A D gene is named only where the DNA matches it firmly. Clone size is given for some rows only: seen once, a few or many times, or a class if the clone is expanded.

v_gene,j_gene,abundance,d_gene,CDR3aa,CDR3nt
TRBV5-4,TRBJ2-1,-,-,CASSLGSNEQFF,TGTGCCAGCAGCTTGGGCAGCAATGAGCAGTTCTTC
TRBV2,TRBJ1-5,-,TRBD1,CASSEGFGQGWNQPQHF,TGTGCCAGCAGTGAGGGGTTTGGACAGGGCTGGAATCAGCCCCAGCATTTT
TRBV19,TRBJ2-1,-,-,CASSPVTGSEQFF,TGTGCCAGTAGCCCAGTGACAGGATCTGAGCAGTTCTTC
TRBV11-2,TRBJ2-1,-,TRBD2,CASSLARGTSPDEQFF,TGTGCCAGCAGCTTAGCCAGGGGGACTAGCCCCGATGAGCAGTTCTTC
TRBV9,TRBJ2-2,-,-,CASSSPTGAGELFF,TGTGCCAGCAGCTCCCCTACGGGGGCCGGGGAGCTGTTTTTT
TRBV4-1,TRBJ1-1,-,-,CASSQDFRDTEAFF,TGCGCCAGCAGCCAAGATTTCAGGGACACTGAAGCTTTCTTT
TRBV29-1,TRBJ2-2,-,TRBD2,CSVAGTSGENTGELFF,TGCAGCGTTGCAGGGACTAGCGGAGAGAACACCGGGGAGCTGTTTTTT
TRBV9,TRBJ2-3,-,TRBD2,CASSVALYREARTDTQYF,TGTGCCAGCAGCGTAGCATTGTATCGGGAGGCCAGAACAGATACGCAGTATTTT
TRBV7-9,TRBJ1-1,-,-,CASSSPTEAFF,TGTGCCAGCAGCTCCCCAACTGAAGCTTTCTTT
TRBV19,TRBJ1-5,-,-,CASGDRREVSNQPQHF,TGTGCCAGTGGGGATAGACGGGAGGTTAGCAATCAGCCCCAGCATTTT
TRBV4-1,TRBJ1-1,-,TRBD1,CASSLTGGNTEAFF,TGCGCCAGCAGCCTGACAGGGGGCAACACTGAAGCTTTCTTT
TRBV4-3,TRBJ2-6,once,-,CASSQDRGSGPEHSGANVLTF,TGCGCCAGCAGCCAAGATCGGGGTTCCGGGCCCGAACACTCTGGGGCCAACGTCCTGACTTTC
TRBV5-1,TRBJ2-3,-,TRBD2,CASSLMGLAGEDTQYF,TGCGCCAGCAGCTTAATGGGACTAGCGGGAGAAGATACGCAGTATTTT
TRBV13,TRBJ2-7,-,-,CASSRRDSHYEQYF,TGTGCCAGCAGCCGCCGGGACTCCCACTACGAGCAGTACTTC
TRBV9,TRBJ2-2,-,-,CASSGPVNTGELFF,TGTGCCAGCAGCGGTCCAGTGAACACCGGGGAGCTGTTTTTT
TRBV10-3,TRBJ2-7,-,TRBD2,CAISDLAGSPYEQYF,TGTGCCATCAGTGACCTAGCGGGATCCCCCTACGAGCAGTACTTC
TRBV14,TRBJ2-5,-,TRBD2,CASSQAIGLVMETQYF,TGTGCCAGCAGCCAAGCAATTGGACTAGTTATGGAGACCCAGTACTTC
TRBV5-1,TRBJ2-3,-,-,CASSYELIADTQYF,TGCGCCAGCAGTTATGAACTCATAGCGGATACGCAGTATTTT
TRBV6-5,TRBJ1-6,-,-,CASRPGTYNSPLHF,TGTGCCAGCCGCCCAGGAACCTATAATTCACCCCTCCACTTT
TRBV29-1,TRBJ2-3,-,-,CSVEFGTPGGADTQYF,TGCAGCGTTGAATTCGGGACACCGGGAGGTGCAGATACGCAGTATTTT
TRBV15,TRBJ2-7,-,TRBD1,CATSRDRVISYEQYF,TGTGCCACCAGCAGGGACAGGGTGATTTCCTACGAGCAGTACTTC
TRBV7-3,TRBJ2-5,-,TRBD2,CASSSGLAGGQETQYF,TGTGCCAGCAGCTCCGGACTAGCGGGGGGGCAAGAGACCCAGTACTTC
TRBV4-3,TRBJ2-7,-,TRBD2,CASSQGLAGGSLATISSYEQYF,TGCGCCAGCAGCCAGGGACTAGCGGGGGGGTCCTTAGCTACTATCAGCTCCTACGAGCAGTACTTC
TRBV9,TRBJ2-3,-,TRBD2,CASSVGTSGSRYF,TGTGCCAGCAGCGTTGGGACTAGCGGGTCCAGGTATTTT
TRBV11-2,TRBJ2-2,-,TRBD2,CASSLRPAGGGPNTGELFF,TGTGCCAGCAGCCTTAGGCCAGCTGGCGGGGGGCCTAACACCGGGGAGCTGTTTTTT
TRBV4-3,TRBJ2-7,-,TRBD2,CASSQDLAGTSYEQYF,TGCGCCAGCAGCCAAGATTTAGCGGGGACCTCCTACGAGCAGTACTTC
TRBV15,TRBJ2-7,-,TRBD1,CATSGERVTGDRYEQYF,TGTGCCACCAGCGGGGAACGGGTGACAGGGGACCGCTACGAGCAGTACTTC
TRBV19,TRBJ2-7,-,-,CASSFGQRPSYEQYF,TGTGCCAGTAGTTTCGGACAGCGGCCTTCCTACGAGCAGTACTTC
TRBV9,TRBJ2-7,-,TRBD1,CASSVRDRKLGEQYF,TGTGCCAGCAGCGTCCGGGACAGGAAACTGGGAGAGCAGTACTTC
TRBV4-2,TRBJ2-5,once,TRBD1,CASSLFPGQEGEETQYF,TGTGCCAGCAGCCTATTCCCGGGACAGGAGGGTGAAGAGACCCAGTACTTC
TRBV4-1,TRBJ1-1,-,TRBD1,CASTDRVGTEAFF,TGCGCCAGCACTGACAGGGTTGGGACTGAAGCTTTCTTT
TRBV2,TRBJ2-5,-,TRBD1,CASSEVGQGMGTQYF,TGTGCCAGCAGTGAAGTAGGACAGGGGATGGGGACCCAGTACTTC
TRBV4-3,TRBJ2-1,-,TRBD1,CASSQGDRVHNEQFF,TGCGCCAGCAGCCAAGGGGACAGGGTCCACAATGAGCAGTTCTTC
TRBV30,TRBJ2-3,-,-,CAWMQGTGTDTQYF,TGTGCCTGGATGCAGGGGACGGGCACAGATACGCAGTATTTT
TRBV28,TRBJ2-7,-,-,CASSGIQGVAYEQYF,TGTGCCAGCAGTGGAATACAGGGTGTAGCCTACGAGCAGTACTTC
TRBV5-1,TRBJ2-7,-,-,CASSDGRSYEQYF,TGCGCCAGCAGTGATGGTCGGAGCTACGAGCAGTACTTC
TRBV4-3,TRBJ2-7,-,-,CAGSQMSRGWEQYF,TGCGCCGGCAGCCAAATGTCCAGGGGATGGGAGCAGTACTTC